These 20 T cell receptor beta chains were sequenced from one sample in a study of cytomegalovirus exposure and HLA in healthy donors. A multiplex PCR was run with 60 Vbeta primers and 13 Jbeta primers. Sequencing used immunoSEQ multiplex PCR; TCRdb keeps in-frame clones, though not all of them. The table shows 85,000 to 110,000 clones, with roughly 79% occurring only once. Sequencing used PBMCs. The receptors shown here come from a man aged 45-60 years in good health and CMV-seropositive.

CDR3 region: CASSIRTGSGTEAFF. CDR3 sequence (DNA): TGTGCCAGCAGTATTCGGACAGGGTCGGGCACTGAAGCTTTCTTT. V gene TRBV2 combines with J gene TRBJ1-1; TRBD1 matches at 8 bases. CDR3 length: 15 amino acids. Germline V gives CDR1 SNHLY, CDR2 FYNNEI. J lost 4 bases, V lost 5 bases, and 9 bases had no gene match. The variable domain in full, with the rest retrieved from reference TRBV2 and TRBJ1-1, is EPEVTQTPSHQVTQMGQEVILRCVPISNHLYFYWYRQILGQKVEFLVSFYNNEISEKSEIFDDQFSVERPDGSNFTLKIRSTKLEDSAMYFCASSIRTGSGTEAFFGQGTRLTVV.

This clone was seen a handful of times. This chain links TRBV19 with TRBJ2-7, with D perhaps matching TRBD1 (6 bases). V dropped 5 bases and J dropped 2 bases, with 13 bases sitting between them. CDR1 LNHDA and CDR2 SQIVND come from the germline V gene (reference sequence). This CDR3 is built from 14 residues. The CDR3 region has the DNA TGTGCCAGTAGTCCTCAGGGGTTTCCCTACGAGCAGTACTTC. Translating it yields CASSPQGFPYEQYF.

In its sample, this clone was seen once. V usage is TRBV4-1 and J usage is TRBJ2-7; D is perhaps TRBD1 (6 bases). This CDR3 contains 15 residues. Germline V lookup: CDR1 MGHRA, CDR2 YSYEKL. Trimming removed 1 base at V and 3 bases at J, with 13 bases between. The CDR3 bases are TGCGCCAGCAGCCAAGGAATACTAGGGGGCTACGAGCAGTACTTC. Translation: CASSQGILGGYEQYF.

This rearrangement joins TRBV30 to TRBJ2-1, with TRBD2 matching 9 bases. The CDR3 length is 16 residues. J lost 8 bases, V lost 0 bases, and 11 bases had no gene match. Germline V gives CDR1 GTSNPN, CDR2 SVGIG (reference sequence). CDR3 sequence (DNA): TGTGCCTGGAGTGTCCCCGGGGGCGGGAGGGCCCATGAGCAGTTCTTC. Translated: CAWSVPGGGRAHEQFF.

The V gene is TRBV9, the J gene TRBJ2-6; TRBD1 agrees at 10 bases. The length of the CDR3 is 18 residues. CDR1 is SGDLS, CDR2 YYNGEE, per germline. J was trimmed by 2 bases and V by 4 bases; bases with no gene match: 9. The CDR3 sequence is CASSPRDRGLAGANVLTF. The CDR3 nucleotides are TGTGCCAGCAGCCCAAGGGACAGGGGATTGGCTGGGGCCAACGTCCTGACTTTC.

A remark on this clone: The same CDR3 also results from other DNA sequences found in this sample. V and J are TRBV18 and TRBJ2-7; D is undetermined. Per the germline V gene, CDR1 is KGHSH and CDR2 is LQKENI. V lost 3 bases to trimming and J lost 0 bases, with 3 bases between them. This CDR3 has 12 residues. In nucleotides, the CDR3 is TGTGCCAGCTCACCGAGCTCCTACGAGCAGTACTTC. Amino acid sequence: CASSPSSYEQYF.

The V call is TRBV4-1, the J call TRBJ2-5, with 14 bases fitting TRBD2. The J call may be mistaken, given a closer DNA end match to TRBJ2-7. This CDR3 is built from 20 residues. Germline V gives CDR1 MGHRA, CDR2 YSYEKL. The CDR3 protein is CASSQDTPGTSGSGAYEQYF. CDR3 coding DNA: TGCGCCAGCAGCCAAGATACCCCCGGGACTAGCGGGAGCGGGGCCTACGAGCAGTACTTC.

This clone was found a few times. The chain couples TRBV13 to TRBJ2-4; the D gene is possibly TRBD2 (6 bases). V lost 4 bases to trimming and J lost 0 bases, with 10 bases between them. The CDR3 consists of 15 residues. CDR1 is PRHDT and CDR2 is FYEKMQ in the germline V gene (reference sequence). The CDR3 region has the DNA TGTGCCAGCAGCTCGAGGGGACTAGCCAAAAACATTCAGTACTTC. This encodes CASSSRGLAKNIQYF.

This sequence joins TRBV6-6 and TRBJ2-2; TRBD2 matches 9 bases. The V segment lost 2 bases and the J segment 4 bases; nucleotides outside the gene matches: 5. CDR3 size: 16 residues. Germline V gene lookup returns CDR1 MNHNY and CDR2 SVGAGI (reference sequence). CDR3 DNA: TGTGCCAGCAGTTACGAAGCGGGAGGAGGCACCGGGGAGCTGTTTTTT. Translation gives CASSYEAGGGTGELFF.

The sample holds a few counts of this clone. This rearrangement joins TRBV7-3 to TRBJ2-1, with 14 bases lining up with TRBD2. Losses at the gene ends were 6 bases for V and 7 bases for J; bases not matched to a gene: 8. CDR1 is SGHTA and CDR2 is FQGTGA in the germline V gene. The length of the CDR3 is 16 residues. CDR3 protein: CASSELTSGRGNEQFF. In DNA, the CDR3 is TGTGCCAGCAGTGAACTGACTAGCGGGAGGGGGAATGAGCAGTTCTTC. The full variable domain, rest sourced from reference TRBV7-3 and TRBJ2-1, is GAGVSQTPSNKVTEKGKYVELRCDPISGHTALYWYRQSLGQGPEFLIYFQGTGAADDSGLPNDRFFAVRPEGSVSTLKIQRTERGDSAVYLCASSELTSGRGNEQFFGPGTRLTVL.

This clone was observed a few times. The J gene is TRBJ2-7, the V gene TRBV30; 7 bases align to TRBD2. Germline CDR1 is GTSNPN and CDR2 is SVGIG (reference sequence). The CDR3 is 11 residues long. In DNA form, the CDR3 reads TGTGCTTGGGCGGGAGCCTACGAGCAGTACTTC. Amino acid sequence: CAWAGAYEQYF.

The CDR3 DNA is TGTGCCAGCAACTTTGGGGACAGGGATAATGAAAAACTGTTTTTT. Translating gives CASNFGDRDNEKLFF. This chain links TRBV7-9 with TRBJ1-4; 9 bases line up with TRBD1. Germline V gene lookup returns CDR1 SEHNR and CDR2 FQNEAQ (reference sequence). V was pared by 7 bases and J by 4 bases, with 7 bases of the junction left unmatched. The CDR3 is 15 amino acids.

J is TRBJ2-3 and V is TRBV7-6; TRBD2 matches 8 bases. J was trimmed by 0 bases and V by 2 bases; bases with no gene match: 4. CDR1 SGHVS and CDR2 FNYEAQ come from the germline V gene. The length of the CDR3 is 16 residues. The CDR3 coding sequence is TGTGCCAGCAGCTTATCCGCTAGCGGGAGCACAGATACGCAGTATTTT. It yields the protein CASSLSASGSTDTQYF.

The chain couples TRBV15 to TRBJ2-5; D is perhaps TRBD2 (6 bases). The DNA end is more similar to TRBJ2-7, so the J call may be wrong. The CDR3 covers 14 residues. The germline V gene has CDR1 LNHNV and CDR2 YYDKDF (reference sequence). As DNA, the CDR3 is TGTGCCACCAGCAGAGTAAGGACTACCTACGAGCAGTACTTC. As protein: CATSRVRTTYEQYF.

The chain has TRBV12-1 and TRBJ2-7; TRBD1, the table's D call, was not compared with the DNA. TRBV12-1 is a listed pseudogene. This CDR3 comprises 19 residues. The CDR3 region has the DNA TGTGCCAGCAGCTTTGCGCAGGTTTGGTCGTGGGACATGCGCTACGAGCAGTACTTC. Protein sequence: CASSFAQVWSWDMRYEQYF.

The DNA of the CDR3 is TGTGCCAGCAGCTTAGCGGAGGGTATAGGCCAAGAGACCCAGTACTTC. It specifies CASSLAEGIGQETQYF. The J gene is TRBJ2-5, the V gene TRBV7-6, with a tentative D call TRBD2 (6 bases). In germline, CDR1 is SGHVS, CDR2 FNYEAQ. This CDR3 is built from 16 residues. Between the trimmed V and J ends, which lost 0 bases and 1 base, there was a span of 12 bases.

The CDR3: CASRRLAGDLEQFF. CDR3 DNA: TGTGCCAGCAGACGACTAGCGGGAGATCTTGAGCAGTTCTTC. The chain is built from TRBV6-5 and TRBJ2-1, with 12 bases fitting TRBD2. Germline lookup yields CDR1 MNHEY and CDR2 SVGAGI. Trimming cost V 6 bases and J 9 bases; bases outside gene matches: 6. The CDR3 consists of 14 residues.

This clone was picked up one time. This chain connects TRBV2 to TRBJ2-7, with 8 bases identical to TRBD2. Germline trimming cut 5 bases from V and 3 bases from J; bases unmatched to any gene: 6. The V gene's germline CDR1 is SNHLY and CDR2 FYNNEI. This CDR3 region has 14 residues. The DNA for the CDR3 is TGTGCCAGCAGTCCAAGGGCGGGAGGCTACGAGCAGTACTTC. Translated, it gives CASSPRAGGYEQYF.

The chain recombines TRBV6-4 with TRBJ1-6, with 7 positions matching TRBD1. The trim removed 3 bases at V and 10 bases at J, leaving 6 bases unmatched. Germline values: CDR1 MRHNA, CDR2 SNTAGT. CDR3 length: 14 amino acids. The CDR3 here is CASSEGQGGSPLHF. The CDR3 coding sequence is TGTGCCAGCAGTGAAGGTCAGGGGGGATCACCCCTCCACTTT.

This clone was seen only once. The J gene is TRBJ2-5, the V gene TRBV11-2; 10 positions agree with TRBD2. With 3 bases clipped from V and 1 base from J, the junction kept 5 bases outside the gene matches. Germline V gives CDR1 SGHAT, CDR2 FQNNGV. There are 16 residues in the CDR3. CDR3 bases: TGTGCCAGCAGCTTTGGGCTAGCGGGGGTCCAAGAGACCCAGTACTTC. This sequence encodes CASSFGLAGVQETQYF.